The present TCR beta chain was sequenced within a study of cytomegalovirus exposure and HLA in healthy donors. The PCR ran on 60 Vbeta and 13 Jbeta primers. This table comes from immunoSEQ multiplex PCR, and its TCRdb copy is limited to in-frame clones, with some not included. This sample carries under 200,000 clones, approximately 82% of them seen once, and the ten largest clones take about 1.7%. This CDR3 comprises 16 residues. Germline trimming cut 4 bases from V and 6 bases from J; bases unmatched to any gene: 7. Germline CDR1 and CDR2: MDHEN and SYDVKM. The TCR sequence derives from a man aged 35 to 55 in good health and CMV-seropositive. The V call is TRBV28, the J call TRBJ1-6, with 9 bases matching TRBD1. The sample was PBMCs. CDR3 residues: CASSSEGTGRNSPLHF. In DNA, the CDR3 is TGTGCCAGCAGTTCGGAGGGGACAGGGCGTAATTCACCCCTCCACTTT.